The 29 T cell receptor beta chains reported below all come from one sample, sequenced in a study of CD8 T cells in ankylosing spondylitis. General study results and limits: Seemingly characteristic of ankylosing spondylitis blood was a TCR beta motif consisting of several highly homologous variants.

TCRdb reprocessed the 5' RACE reads with MiXCR, giving one entry per CDR3 protein. The data show 500,000 or so distinct CDR3 sequences, 5.3% seen once. These TCRs' antigens remain unknown. The sequencing input was blood, either unsorted or a sorted T cell fraction (not recorded which). These receptors originate from a male donor with ankylosing spondylitis.

This clonotype was detected many times. This CDR3 is CASSPVSTSTDTQYF. In nucleotides, the CDR3 is TGTGCCAGCTCACCCGTGAGTACAAGCACAGATACGCAGTATTTT. This chain links TRBV18 with TRBJ2-3, with D hard to call. Trimming took off 3 bases at V and 0 bases at J, with 10 bases between the two ends. Germline assignment: CDR1 KGHSH and CDR2 LQKENI. The CDR3 runs to 15 residues.

This clonotype occurred many times. J is TRBJ2-3 and V is TRBV7-8, with 9 bases that match TRBD2. This CDR3 contains 19 residues. V shed 2 bases and J 3 bases; nucleotides not matched to a gene: 15. The germline gives CDR1 SGHVS, CDR2 FQNEAQ. The CDR3 loop is CASSLLKVSASGKTDTQYF. DNA for the CDR3: TGTGCCAGCAGCTTATTAAAGGTGTCGGCTAGCGGGAAAACAGATACGCAGTATTTT.

This clonotype was recorded at least ten times. The chain is built from TRBV7-2 and TRBJ2-7, with D perhaps matching TRBD1 (5 bases). Trimming left V 5 bases short and J 1 base short, with 12 bases between. The germline V gene has CDR1 SGHTA and CDR2 FQGNSA. The CDR3 extends over 14 amino acids. Here the CDR3 reads CASSQGRVSYEQYF. The CDR3 coding sequence is TGTGCCAGCAGCCAAGGCAGGGTTTCCTACGAGCAGTACTTC. Supplemented by reference TRBV7-2 and TRBJ2-7, the full variable domain reads GAGVSQSPSNKVTEKGKDVELRCDPISGHTALYWYRQSLGQGLEFLIYFQGNSAPDKSGLPSDRFSAERTGGSVSTLTIQRTQQEDSAVYLCASSQGRVSYEQYFGPGTRLTVT.

This clonotype appeared many times. CDR3 residues: CATREGTANEKLFF. The CDR3 nucleotides are TGTGCCACCAGGGAGGGGACAGCTAATGAAAAACTGTTTTTT. The V gene is TRBV15, the J gene TRBJ1-4, with 7 bases identical to TRBD1. Germline V gene data show CDR1 as LNHNV and CDR2 as YYDKDF (reference sequence). J was trimmed by 3 bases and V by 6 bases; bases with no gene match: 4. The CDR3 has 14 residues.

The table lists this clonotype with a few counts. The rearrangement links TRBV24-1 to TRBJ2-2, with D unresolved. Germline V gene lookup returns CDR1 KGHDR and CDR2 SFDVKD. The CDR3 consists of 12 residues. Between the trimmed V and J ends, which lost 1 base and 6 bases, there was a span of 2 bases. The CDR3 bases are TGTGCCACCAGTGATTTATCCGGGGAGCTGTTTTTT. The encoded protein is CATSDLSGELFF.

This clonotype was seen repeatedly, ten times or more. The rearrangement uses TRBV5-1 and TRBJ1-5, with no clear D. The CDR3 is 13 amino acids. Germline lookup yields CDR1 SGHRS and CDR2 YFSETQ. V lost 4 bases, J lost 5 bases, and 10 bases lay in between. CDR3 protein: CASSPERDQPQHF. CDR3 bases: TGCGCCAGCAGCCCGGAAAGGGATCAGCCCCAGCATTTT.

The table lists this clonotype with many counts. V and J are TRBV20-1 and TRBJ1-1; the D is unclear. CDR3 length: 12 residues. V lost 2 bases and J 1 base, leaving 5 bases between the germline ends. Germline CDR1 and CDR2: DFQATT and SNEGSKA (reference sequence). The CDR3 bases are TGCAGTGCTAGACCAGGGAACACTGAAGCTTTCTTT. It translates to CSARPGNTEAFF.

This clonotype was seen only a few times. This chain uses TRBV6-1 with TRBJ2-1, with 11 nucleotides matching TRBD2. Germline CDR1 reads MNHNS; CDR2 reads SASEGT. CDR3 size: 17 residues. Unmatched junction bases numbered 15, after V lost 5 bases and J lost 9 bases. CDR3 bases: TGTGCCAGCAGTCCTCCCCGGAGTAGCGGGAGGGCCGGTGAGCAGTTCTTC. It yields the protein CASSPPRSSGRAGEQFF.

This clonotype was seen a handful of times. J is TRBJ1-5 and V is TRBV20-1, with D possibly TRBD1 on 5 matching bases. The germline V gene has CDR1 DFQATT and CDR2 SNEGSKA (reference sequence). Trimming removed 1 base at V and 5 bases at J, with 15 bases between. This CDR3 has 15 amino acids. The CDR3 region has the DNA TGCAGTGCTAGAGTGGGGGGATTCCCTTATCAGCCCCAGCATTTT. It translates to CSARVGGFPYQPQHF.

In its sample, this clonotype was seen a few times. This chain connects TRBV9 to TRBJ2-3; D call uncertain. The CDR3 spans 15 residues. Trimming shortened V by 0 bases and J by 4 bases, and 12 bases separated the two germline ends. Germline V gene data show CDR1 as SGDLS and CDR2 as YYNGEE. The CDR3 region is CASSVGISGPDTQYF. For the CDR3, the DNA is TGTGCCAGCAGCGTAGGTATAAGTGGGCCAGATACGCAGTATTTT. The whole variable domain, remainder taken from reference TRBV9 and TRBJ2-3, is DSGVTQTPKHLITATGQRVTLRCSPRSGDLSVYWYQQSLDQGLQFLIQYYNGEERAKGNILERFSAQQFPDLHSELNLSSLELGDSALYFCASSVGISGPDTQYFGPGTRLTVL.

This clonotype was counted at least ten times. This rearrangement joins TRBV15 to TRBJ1-5; D may be TRBD1 (6 bases). Trimming left V 7 bases short and J 6 bases short, with 16 bases between. This CDR3 is 14 amino acids long. CDR1 and CDR2 from the germline V gene are LNHNV and YYDKDF (reference sequence). CDR3 region: CATTKDSWSQPQHF. In DNA form, the CDR3 reads TGTGCCACCACCAAGGACAGTTGGTCTCAGCCCCAGCATTTT.

This clonotype was detected ten times or more. The genes are TRBV7-9 and TRBJ2-7; no reliable D call. V was trimmed by 1 base and J by 3 bases, leaving 10 bases between them. The CDR3 covers 14 residues. The germline V gene has CDR1 SEHNR and CDR2 FQNEAQ (reference sequence). DNA for the CDR3: TGTGCCAGCAGCTTAGGGGCGGCGGACTACGAGCAGTACTTC. Amino acids: CASSLGAADYEQYF.

This clonotype has ten or more counts. J is TRBJ2-7 and V is TRBV4-1, with a tentative D call TRBD2 (6 bases). Germline loops: CDR1 MGHRA, CDR2 YSYEKL. The CDR3 sequence is 18 residues long. V was cut by 4 bases and J by 0 bases, with 22 bases left in between. CDR3 protein: CASSLNYGASAYSYEQYF. CDR3 DNA: TGCGCCAGCAGCCTTAATTATGGAGCTAGCGCTTACTCCTACGAGCAGTACTTC.

This clonotype was counted many times. The V and J genes are TRBV27 and TRBJ2-3; D not resolved. CDR1 and CDR2 (germline): MNHEY, SMNVEV (reference sequence). V gave up 4 bases and J gave up 0 bases, with 8 bases separating them. The CDR3 has 14 residues. CDR3 region: CASSSPHSTDTQYF. The CDR3 bases are TGTGCCAGCAGTTCCCCGCACAGCACAGATACGCAGTATTTT.

This clonotype was detected ten times or more. The chain combines TRBV7-2 with TRBJ1-1, with TRBD1 as a possible D gene (6 bases). The CDR3 is 15 amino acids. Germline CDR1 is SGHTA and CDR2 is FQGNSA. V lost 7 bases and J 2 bases, leaving 17 bases between the germline ends. The DNA of the CDR3 is TGTGCCAGCACCACGGACGGGGGCCCCAACACTGAAGCTTTCTTT. Protein product: CASTTDGGPNTEAFF.

This clonotype was seen repeatedly, ten times or more. Its ends do not fully match the called genes, so a read error is possible. This chain uses TRBV5-1 with TRBJ1-4, with a weak D call TRBD1 (5 bases). The germline gives CDR1 SGHRS, CDR2 YFSETQ. This CDR3 has 15 amino acids. CDR3 nucleotide sequence: TGCGCCAGCACCTTGCGGGGGGAAAGGGGTGAAAAACTGTTTTTT. Protein product: CASTLRGERGEKLFF.

Many counts were recorded for this clonotype. V and J are TRBV4-3 and TRBJ2-5; D perhaps matches TRBD2 (5 bases). V lost 1 base to trimming and J lost 9 bases, with 9 bases between them. Germline assignment: CDR1 LGHNA and CDR2 YSLEER. This CDR3 has 12 residues. The CDR3 sequence is CASSQGSGAQYF. In DNA, the CDR3 is TGCGCCAGCAGCCAAGGATCCGGGGCCCAGTACTTC.

The J gene is TRBJ2-7, the V gene TRBV5-1; TRBD1 matches 11 bases. CDR1 and CDR2 from the germline V gene are SGHRS and YFSETQ. Trimming removed 3 bases from V and 7 bases from J; junction bases left unmatched: 6. This CDR3 comprises 14 residues. The CDR3 reads CASSSDRGRREQYF. The CDR3 DNA reads TGCGCCAGCAGCTCGGACAGGGGGCGTAGGGAGCAGTACTTC.

Many counts were recorded for this clonotype. V gene TRBV24-1 combines with J gene TRBJ2-3; D not resolved. V lost 9 bases and J 2 bases, leaving 17 bases between the germline ends. CDR3 length: 15 amino acids. CDR1 is KGHDR and CDR2 is SFDVKD in the germline V gene. CDR3 DNA sequence: TGTGCCACCTCCCAGCGCAATATCCTCACAGATACGCAGTATTTT. Translating gives CATSQRNILTDTQYF.

This clonotype was found many times. The chain links TRBV28 to TRBJ2-3; D may be TRBD1 or TRBD2 (5 bases each). Trimming removed 2 bases from V and 4 bases from J, with 10 bases in between. Germline loops: CDR1 MDHEN, CDR2 SYDVKM. The CDR3 loop spans 14 amino acids. CDR3 in DNA: TGTGCCAGCAGTTTAGAGGGGCCCTCAGATACGCAGTATTTT. This sequence encodes CASSLEGPSDTQYF.

This clonotype was recorded many times. V usage is TRBV9 and J usage is TRBJ1-1, with D unresolved. The CDR3 covers 14 residues. Per germline, CDR1 SGDLS and CDR2 YYNGEE. Trimming shortened V by 1 base and J by 6 bases, and 13 bases separated the two germline ends. As DNA, the CDR3 is TGTGCCAGCAGCGTATCGACGTCGGGTTCTGAAGCTTTCTTT. This translates into CASSVSTSGSEAFF.

This clonotype was seen at least ten times. The chain recombines TRBV4-3 with TRBJ2-2; 8 bases are shared with TRBD2. CDR3 length: 16 residues. V shed 3 bases and J 1 base; nucleotides not matched to a gene: 4. The germline V gene has CDR1 LGHNA and CDR2 YSLEER. The CDR3 DNA follows: TGCGCCAGCAGCCAGTTAGCGGGACAGAACACCGGGGAGCTGTTTTTT. Amino acid sequence: CASSQLAGQNTGELFF.

This clonotype was seen many times. A much larger clone is a single base away; this may be a read error. The gene calls are TRBV20-1 and TRBJ2-1; D possibly uses TRBD1 or TRBD2 (5 bases each). Looked up from germline, CDR1 is DFQATT and CDR2 is SNEGSKA (reference sequence). CDR3 length equals 13 residues. V was cut by 5 bases and J by 0 bases, with 8 bases left in between. CDR3 DNA: TGCAGTGCTTGGGGGAGCTCCTACAATGAGCAGTTCTTC. Its protein product is CSAWGSSYNEQFF.

Ten or more counts support this clonotype. V is TRBV6-1 and J is TRBJ2-1; TRBD2 agrees at 13 bases. The CDR3 consists of 15 residues. V dropped 8 bases and J dropped 8; count of bases not matched to a gene: 9. Per germline, CDR1 MNHNS and CDR2 SASEGT. The CDR3 protein is CASSSGLAGDHEQFF. The CDR3 coding sequence is TGTGCCAGCTCCTCTGGACTAGCGGGAGACCATGAGCAGTTCTTC.

Many counts were recorded for this clonotype. This chain connects TRBV28 to TRBJ2-4; 10 bases align to TRBD1. Germline V lookup: CDR1 MDHEN, CDR2 SYDVKM. This CDR3 has 16 amino acids. After removal of 6 bases from V and 2 bases from J, the junction contained 7 bases not matched to a gene. CDR3 DNA: TGTGCCAGCAGCCGCGGGGGACAGGGGACCAAAAACATTCAGTACTTC. This codes for CASSRGGQGTKNIQYF. Drawing the rest from reference TRBV28 and TRBJ2-4, the complete variable domain is DVKVTQSSRYLVKRTGEKVFLECVQDMDHENMFWYRQDPGLGLRLIYFSYDVKMKEKGDIPEGYSVSREKKERFSLILESASTNQTSMYLCASSRGGQGTKNIQYFGAGTRLSVL.

The table lists this clonotype with many counts. V usage is TRBV7-9 and J usage is TRBJ1-3, with D hard to call. Germline-derived CDR1 and CDR2 are SEHNR and FQNEAQ (reference sequence). V was shortened by 5 bases and J by 5 bases, with 10 bases between the two germline ends. The CDR3 totals 13 residues. The CDR3 DNA reads as TGTGCCAGCAGCGAAGCGCACCGAAACACCATATATTTT. Protein: CASSEAHRNTIYF. The whole variable domain, remainder taken from reference TRBV7-9 and TRBJ1-3, is DTGVSQNPRHKITKRGQNVTFRCDPISEHNRLYWYRQTLGQGPEFLTYFQNEAQLEKSRLLSDRFSAERPKGSFSTLEIQRTEQGDSAMYLCASSEAHRNTIYFGEGSWLTVV.

This clonotype showed up many times. This sequence joins TRBV6-2 or TRBV6-3 and TRBJ2-5; no clear D. Germline values: CDR1 MNHEY, CDR2 SVGEGT. The V end lost 8 bases, the J end lost 4 bases, and 14 bases lay between the germline ends. The CDR3 runs to 13 residues. CDR3 loop: CASGAPGPETQYF. The CDR3 coding sequence is TGTGCCAGCGGCGCCCCCGGGCCAGAGACCCAGTACTTC.

This clonotype showed up many times. The chain couples TRBV4-3 to TRBJ2-7; possible D gene TRBD1, 6 bases. Trimming stripped 4 bases from V and 2 bases from J, with 12 bases between. This CDR3 has 14 residues. Germline CDR1 reads LGHNA; CDR2 reads YSLEER. The CDR3 reads CASSPTGGPYEQYF. As DNA, the CDR3 is TGCGCCAGCAGCCCGACAGGCGGACCCTACGAGCAGTACTTC.

This clonotype was counted many times. The chain is built from TRBV5-1 and TRBJ2-2, with D possibly being TRBD1 or TRBD2 (5 bases each). The CDR3 has 17 amino acids. CDR1 SGHRS and CDR2 YFSETQ come from the germline V gene. Deletions cut 0 bases from V and 0 bases from J, with 12 bases between. CDR3 DNA: TGCGCCAGCAGCTTGGCCCCAATGGGGGCGAACACCGGGGAGCTGTTTTTT. This encodes CASSLAPMGANTGELFF.